These 10 T cell receptor beta chains were sequenced from one sample in a study of CXCR3 chemokines and chemotherapy response in bladder cancer. TCRdb re-called the PCR reads with MiXCR, one entry per CDR3 protein. The table records fewer than 3,500 distinct CDR3 sequences, roughly 25% of them present only once. Sampling was carried out from a patient whose treatment included neoadjuvant chemotherapy. The receptor set was obtained from a human donor with bladder cancer that did not respond to neoadjuvant chemotherapy.

This clonotype was found many times. V gene TRBV20-1 combines with J gene TRBJ2-1; 11 bases map to TRBD2. Germline CDR1 and CDR2: DFQATT and SNEGSKA (reference sequence). The CDR3 extends over 17 amino acids. Unmatched junction bases numbered 9, after V lost 1 base and J lost 4 bases. CDR3: CSARASGGNTIYNEQFF. The CDR3 nucleotides read TGCAGTGCTAGAGCTAGCGGGGGGAACACGATATACAATGAGCAGTTCTTC.

In its sample, this clonotype was seen many times. The chain employs TRBV18 and TRBJ2-7; D ambiguous. CDR1 KGHSH and CDR2 LQKENI come from the germline V gene. V lost 0 bases and J 5 bases, leaving 8 bases between the germline ends. The CDR3 runs 13 residues. The CDR3 DNA follows: TGTGCCAGCTCACCACCGATGGGCAACGAGCAGTACTTC. Translation: CASSPPMGNEQYF.

This clonotype is labeled as medium-sized. The CDR3 sequence is CASSTRGSGNTIYF. As DNA, the CDR3 is TGTGCCAGCAGTACCAGGGGATCTGGAAACACCATATATTTT. The V and J genes are TRBV27 and TRBJ1-3; D may be TRBD1 (6 bases). With 5 bases removed from V and 1 base from J, the gap between germline ends came to 9 bases. Germline V gene sequence: CDR1 MNHEY, CDR2 SMNVEV (reference sequence). The CDR3 extends over 14 amino acids.

This clonotype was seen ten or more times. The chain has TRBV20-1 and TRBJ2-2; 7 bases line up with TRBD2. The ends lost 0 bases at V and 4 bases at J; junction bases unmatched: 14. Germline loops: CDR1 DFQATT, CDR2 SNEGSKA (reference sequence). CDR3 length equals 18 residues. Written as DNA, the CDR3 is TGCAGTGCTAGAGACCCCAAGCGGGGCCTTAAGGGCACCGGGGAGCTGTTTTTT. The encoded protein is CSARDPKRGLKGTGELFF.

This clonotype has a count of ten or more. The chain has TRBV20-1 and TRBJ2-2; the match to TRBD1 covers 10 bases. The CDR3 extends over 15 amino acids. Trimming cost V 2 bases and J 5 bases; bases outside gene matches: 5. The germline V gene encodes CDR1 DFQATT and CDR2 SNEGSKA (reference sequence). The CDR3 nucleotides are TGCAGTGCTAGAAGACAGGGGGCAAGTACCGGGGAGCTGTTTTTT. Protein sequence: CSARRQGASTGELFF.

This clonotype was recorded at least ten times. The chain links TRBV5-6 to TRBJ2-5; 8 bases line up with TRBD2. The ends lost 4 bases at V and 2 bases at J; junction bases unmatched: 10. Germline V gene sequence: CDR1 SGHDT, CDR2 YYEEEE. This CDR3 contains 16 residues. CDR3 in amino acids: CASSPLSGGPQETQYF. The CDR3 DNA is TGTGCCAGCAGCCCGTTGTCGGGGGGGCCACAAGAGACCCAGTACTTC. Supplemented by reference TRBV5-6 and TRBJ2-5, the full variable domain reads DAGVTQSPTHLIKTRGQQVTLRCSPKSGHDTVSWYQQALGQGPQFIFQYYEEEERQRGNFPDRFSGHQFPNYSSELNVNALLLGDSALYLCASSPLSGGPQETQYFGPGTRLLVL.

Sample share makes this clonotype medium-sized. The V call is TRBV13, the J call TRBJ2-2; 10 nucleotides align to TRBD2. Germline lookup yields CDR1 PRHDT and CDR2 FYEKMQ (reference sequence). V dropped 4 bases and J dropped 3; count of bases not matched to a gene: 29. The CDR3 is 24 residues long. The CDR3 DNA reads as TGTGCCAGCAGCTCGACCCTTGGGGGGACCGGGACTAGCGTAGAAGGGGGAGACACCGGGGAGCTGTTTTTT. Residues: CASSSTLGGTGTSVEGGDTGELFF.

With regard to this clonotype: Germline is not matched at one junction end, which may reflect a read error. This chain connects TRBV7-2 to TRBJ2-7, with TRBD2 identical over 12 bases. CDR1 and CDR2 (germline): SGHTA, FQGNSA. CDR3 length equals 17 residues. CDR3 nucleotide sequence: TGTGCCAGCAGCTTAAATGGACTAGCGGGGAACACCGGGGAGCTGTACTTC. Its protein is CASSLNGLAGNTGELYF.

This clonotype was picked up a small number of times. The likely explanation is a read error, given a far larger clone one base away. The chain recombines TRBV27 with TRBJ2-7, with TRBD2 matching 10 bases. The CDR3 is made up of 15 amino acids. CDR1 is MNHEY and CDR2 is SMNVEV in the germline V gene (reference sequence). V shed 3 bases, J shed 7 bases, and the junction held 9 bases outside the gene matches. CDR3 bases: TGTGCCAGCAGTTTTATAGCGGGGGGTTACAATGAGCAGTACTTC. Translating it yields CASSFIAGGYNEQYF.

The chain links TRBV5-5 to TRBJ1-3, with TRBD1 identical over 7 bases. The germline V gene encodes CDR1 SGHKS and CDR2 YYEKEE (reference sequence). This CDR3 is 16 amino acids long. V lost 0 bases and J lost 2; bases outside the gene matches: 5. The CDR3 loop is CASSLGGTEAGNTIYF. Here the CDR3 DNA reads TGTGCCAGCAGCTTGGGGGGGACAGAGGCTGGAAACACCATATATTTT.